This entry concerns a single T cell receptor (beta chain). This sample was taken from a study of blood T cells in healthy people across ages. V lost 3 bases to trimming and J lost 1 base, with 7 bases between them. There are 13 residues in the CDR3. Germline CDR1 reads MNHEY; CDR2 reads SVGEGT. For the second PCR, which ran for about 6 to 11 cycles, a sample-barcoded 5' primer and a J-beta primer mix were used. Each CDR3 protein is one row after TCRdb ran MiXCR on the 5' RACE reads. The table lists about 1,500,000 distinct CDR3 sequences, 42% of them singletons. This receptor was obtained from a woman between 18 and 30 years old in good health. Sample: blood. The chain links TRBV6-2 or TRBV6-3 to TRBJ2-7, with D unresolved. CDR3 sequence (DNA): TGTGCCAGCAGTTATAGCAGATCCTACGAGCAGTACTTC. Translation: CASSYSRSYEQYF.